This T cell receptor (beta chain) was obtained from a study of OX40 agonist ivuxolimab in advanced cancers. The wider study: Three patients got partial responses; one had hepatocellular carcinoma and two had cutaneous melanoma.

The CDR3 has 14 residues. Trimming took off 3 bases at V and 5 bases at J, with 14 bases between the two ends. Germline CDR1 and CDR2: SGDLS and YYNGEE. This clone was counted a single time. The method was immunoSEQ multiplex PCR; TCRdb's version includes in-frame clones alone and lacks a portion of them. This sample has tens of thousands of clones; approximately 90% occur once, and the top ten carry 15% to 20%. The sequence was obtained from an adult with an advanced solid tumor such as melanoma, head and neck, liver or kidney cancer. The specimen comprised CD4+ or CD8+ T cells sorted from blood, sampled in a trial of the OX40 agonist ivuxolimab. The chain recombines TRBV9 with TRBJ1-1, with a possible D match to TRBD1 (5 bases). The CDR3 nucleotides read TGTGCCAGCAGCGGAGGGACGGGCGGAACTGAAGCTTTCTTT. Translated: CASSGGTGGTEAFF.